These T cell receptor beta chains were read from a single sample in a study of spatial heterogeneity in lung cancer. Each CDR3 protein gets one entry after TCRdb re-called the 5' RACE reads with MiXCR. The sample includes about 110,000 distinct CDR3 sequences, approximately 10% seen only once; the top ten take roughly 26%. The sequenced sample was PBMCs, obtained at follow-up. The origin of the receptors is a female donor with early-stage non-small cell lung cancer. Each CDR3 is given with its conserved first and last residue. A D gene is named only where the DNA matches it firmly. Clone sizes are given selectively: once, few, many, or a class where the clone is expanded.

TRBV28,TRBJ2-3,-,-,CASRSGLDTQYF,TGTGCCAGCAGGTCAGGGCTAGATACGCAGTATTTT
TRBV24-1,TRBJ2-5,TRBD1,-,CATSDLRDRDETQYF,TGTGCCACCAGTGATTTGCGGGACAGGGACGAGACCCAGTACTTC
TRBV6-5,TRBJ2-5,-,-,CASSYYRRGETQYF,TGTGCCAGCAGTTACTACCGCAGGGGTGAGACCCAGTACTTC
TRBV20-1,TRBJ2-3,-,-,CSARRQGGTDTQYF,TGCAGTGCAAGGAGACAGGGAGGAACAGATACGCAGTATTTT
TRBV6-1,TRBJ1-1,-,-,CASSESRAMNTEAFF,TGTGCCAGCAGTGAATCCAGGGCCATGAACACTGAAGCTTTCTTT
TRBV6-5,TRBJ1-1,TRBD1,many,CASSLGQRNTEAFF,TGTGCCAGCAGTCTGGGACAGAGGAACACTGAAGCTTTCTTT
TRBV28,TRBJ2-3,TRBD1,-,CASSLDRVNGPATDTQYF,TGTGCCAGCAGTTTAGACAGGGTGAATGGTCCTGCCACAGATACGCAGTATTTT
TRBV19,TRBJ1-5,-,many,CASRPVYSNQPQHF,TGTGCCAGTAGGCCAGTCTATAGCAATCAGCCCCAGCATTTT
TRBV12-3/TRBV12-4,TRBJ1-1,-,many,CASSWVNTEAFF,TGTGCCAGCAGTTGGGTTAACACTGAAGCTTTCTTT
TRBV5-1,TRBJ1-2,TRBD1,many,CASSLGQDDGYTF,TGCGCCAGCAGCTTAGGACAGGACGATGGCTACACCTTC
TRBV27,TRBJ2-1,TRBD2,-,CASSSTGTSYNEQFF,TGTGCCAGCAGTTCGACCGGGACTAGCTACAATGAGCAGTTCTTC
TRBV20-1,TRBJ1-1,-,few,CSAWMNTEAFF,TGCAGTGCTTGGATGAACACTGAAGCTTTCTTT
TRBV29-1,TRBJ2-5,-,many,CSVAGAIQETQYF,TGCAGCGTTGCAGGGGCGATCCAAGAGACCCAGTACTTC
TRBV2,TRBJ1-1,-,few,CASSYFITEAFF,TGTGCCAGCAGTTATTTCATCACTGAAGCTTTCTTT
TRBV10-3,TRBJ1-5,-,-,CAISEYAGKVNQPQHF,TGTGCCATCAGTGAGTACGCAGGGAAAGTCAATCAGCCCCAGCATTTT
TRBV12-3/TRBV12-4,TRBJ2-5,-,few,CASQRDGQETQYF,TGTGCCAGCCAAAGGGACGGACAAGAGACCCAGTACTTC
TRBV9,TRBJ1-1,-,-,CASSPNQNMNTEAFF,TGTGCCAGCAGCCCTAACCAGAATATGAACACTGAAGCTTTCTTT
TRBV4-2,TRBJ1-2,TRBD1,-,CASSHNLGQGLQF,TGTGCCAGCAGCCACAACTTAGGACAGGGATTACAATTT
TRBV20-1,TRBJ2-1,TRBD2,-,CSAPGLAGGGTYNEQFF,TGCAGTGCTCCGGGACTAGCGGGAGGAGGCACCTACAATGAGCAGTTCTTC
TRBV7-3,TRBJ2-1,TRBD2,-,CASSAALAVYNEQFF,TGTGCCAGCAGCGCGGCTCTAGCGGTCTACAATGAGCAGTTCTTC
TRBV18,TRBJ2-4,TRBD1,few,CASSLGQGAAKNIQYF,TGTGCCAGCTCACTCGGACAGGGGGCTGCCAAAAACATTCAGTACTTC
TRBV27,TRBJ1-1,-,few,CASSLGINTEAFF,TGTGCCAGCAGTTTGGGGATAAACACTGAAGCTTTCTTT
TRBV12-3/TRBV12-4,TRBJ1-5,-,many,CASSPYRGQPQHF,TGTGCCAGCAGTCCCTATCGCGGCCAGCCCCAGCATTTT
TRBV11-3,TRBJ2-3,TRBD2,-,CASSYGTSGSTDTQYF,TGTGCCAGCAGCTACGGGACTAGCGGGAGTACAGATACGCAGTATTTT
TRBV19,TRBJ1-4,-,many,CASSGRQAPNEKLFF,TGTGCCAGTAGTGGAAGACAGGCCCCTAATGAAAAACTGTTTTTT
TRBV6-1,TRBJ1-5,-,-,CASSERESSNQPQHF,TGTGCCAGCAGTGAAAGGGAAAGTAGCAATCAGCCCCAGCATTTT
TRBV19,TRBJ1-2,-,-,CASSIAGTSGYGYTF,TGTGCCAGTAGTATAGCCGGGACATCCGGCTATGGCTACACCTTC
TRBV7-9,TRBJ1-6,-,-,CASSPEGARGNSPLHF,TGTGCCAGCAGCCCGGAGGGCGCCAGGGGCAATTCACCCCTCCACTTT
TRBV20-1,TRBJ1-1,TRBD1,many,CSARTGGPRSTEAFF,TGCAGTGCTCGGACAGGGGGCCCTAGGAGCACTGAAGCTTTCTTT
TRBV5-1,TRBJ2-3,TRBD2,-,CASSPPGLAGDTQYF,TGCGCCAGCAGCCCACCGGGACTAGCGGGAGATACGCAGTATTTT
TRBV4-2,TRBJ2-3,-,many,CASSLGSGGDTQYF,TGTGCCAGCAGCCTTGGTTCCGGGGGAGATACGCAGTATTTT
TRBV20-1,TRBJ2-1,TRBD2,-,CSAKTSGRRNNEQFF,TGCAGTGCTAAGACTAGCGGCAGACGTAACAATGAGCAGTTCTTC
TRBV6-6,TRBJ2-7,TRBD1,-,CASSYPGTGTYEQYF,TGTGCCAGCAGTTACCCCGGGACAGGTACTTACGAGCAGTACTTC
TRBV20-1,TRBJ2-1,-,-,CSASPHHNEQFF,TGCAGTGCTAGCCCCCATCACAATGAGCAGTTCTTC
TRBV7-9,TRBJ1-1,-,few,CASSFGNPPNTEAFF,TGTGCCAGCAGCTTTGGGAATCCACCGAACACTGAAGCTTTCTTT
TRBV12-3/TRBV12-4,TRBJ2-5,-,many,CASSLGGNQETQYF,TGTGCCAGCAGTTTAGGGGGGAACCAAGAGACCCAGTACTTC
TRBV28,TRBJ2-1,TRBD2,few,CASSLVLQLTGGSHEQFF,TGTGCCAGCAGTTTAGTCCTTCAACTTACGGGAGGATCCCATGAGCAGTTCTTC
TRBV6-2/TRBV6-3,TRBJ2-1,-,-,CASSYSIPFGNEQFF,TGTGCCAGCAGTTACTCGATTCCTTTTGGGAATGAGCAGTTCTTC
TRBV12-3/TRBV12-4,TRBJ2-5,TRBD2,-,CASSLGLVQETQYF,TGTGCCAGCAGTCTCGGACTAGTGCAAGAGACCCAGTACTTC
TRBV20-1,TRBJ2-3,TRBD2,-,CSATGLAGITDTQYF,TGCAGTGCTACCGGACTAGCGGGAATCACAGATACGCAGTATTTT
TRBV5-1,TRBJ2-5,-,few,CASSFGTNQETQYF,TGCGCCAGCAGCTTCGGGACAAACCAAGAGACCCAGTACTTC
TRBV20-1,TRBJ2-4,TRBD2,-,CSVKSGRVKNIQYF,TGCAGTGTTAAGAGCGGGAGGGTCAAAAACATTCAGTACTTC
TRBV19,TRBJ2-1,TRBD2,many,CASSEAGTSGYNEQFF,TGTGCCAGTAGTGAAGCCGGGACTAGCGGATACAATGAGCAGTTCTTC
TRBV5-1,TRBJ2-5,-,many,CASSLFRGPEETQYF,TGCGCCAGCAGCTTGTTTCGGGGGCCGGAAGAGACCCAGTACTTC
TRBV29-1,TRBJ2-5,TRBD2,few,CSVDGLAGGRETQYF,TGCAGCGTTGACGGACTAGCGGGAGGCCGAGAGACCCAGTACTTC
TRBV18,TRBJ2-1,-,-,CASSPRLHNQQFF,TGTGCCAGCTCACCAAGGCTACACAATCAGCAGTTCTTC
TRBV24-1,TRBJ1-5,-,many,CATSDGAFNQPQHF,TGTGCCACCAGTGATGGGGCATTCAATCAGCCCCAGCATTTT
TRBV12-3/TRBV12-4,TRBJ1-5,-,few,CASSATAGAQPQHF,TGTGCCAGCAGTGCGACAGCGGGGGCCCAGCCCCAGCATTTT
TRBV19,TRBJ1-5,-,few,CASSIDRHTPTINQPQHF,TGTGCCAGTAGTATAGACCGACATACCCCCACAATCAATCAGCCCCAGCATTTT
TRBV5-1,TRBJ2-5,-,many,CASSFSTAQLQETQYF,TGCGCCAGCAGCTTCAGTACAGCCCAGCTCCAAGAGACCCAGTACTTC
TRBV9,TRBJ1-6,TRBD1,-,CASSSFPGTAYNSPLHF,TGTGCCAGCAGCTCCTTCCCCGGGACAGCCTATAATTCACCCCTCCACTTT
TRBV5-6,TRBJ2-1,-,many,CASSLVANEQFF,TGTGCCAGCAGCTTGGTAGCGAATGAGCAGTTCTTC
TRBV11-2,TRBJ1-2,-,-,CASSVDNTLWGYTF,TGTGCCAGCAGCGTGGACAACACGCTATGGGGCTACACCTTC